These 25 T cell receptor beta chains came from one sample sequenced in a study of cytomegalovirus exposure and HLA in healthy donors. Primers: 60 Vbeta forward and 13 Jbeta reverse. The assay was immunoSEQ multiplex PCR, and TCRdb's table has in-frame clones only and misses some. The sample shows around 94,000 clones, 60% to 80% of them seen only once. Material: PBMCs. The receptor set was obtained from a woman between 55 and 75 years old in good health and CMV-seropositive.

To note about this clone: In the same sample, other DNA sequences code for this CDR3. The chain is built from TRBV18 and TRBJ1-1, with 7 bases fitting TRBD1. The germline V gene has CDR1 KGHSH and CDR2 LQKENI. The CDR3 extends over 14 amino acids. The V gene end was trimmed by 2 bases and the J gene end by 2 bases; junction bases not matched to a gene: 2. Written as DNA, the CDR3 is TGTGCCAGCTCACCAAACAGGGGAAACACTGAAGCTTTCTTT. Amino acids: CASSPNRGNTEAFF.

V is TRBV4-1 and J is TRBJ2-4; 7 nucleotides match TRBD2. The CDR3 totals 16 residues. After removal of 3 bases from V and 1 base from J, the junction contained 6 bases not matched to a gene. In germline, CDR1 is MGHRA, CDR2 YSYEKL. CDR3 sequence (DNA): TGCGCCAGCAGCCACATTGGGGGGGAGGCCAAAAACATTCAGTACTTC. Amino acid sequence: CASSHIGGEAKNIQYF.

The chain carries TRBV6-1 and TRBJ2-1; D not resolved. The CDR3 spans 14 residues. CDR1 is MNHNS, CDR2 SASEGT, per germline. The ends were cut back, 6 bases at V and 7 bases at J, with 16 bases in the middle. CDR3 in amino acids: CASSVTPAGNEQFF. For the CDR3, the DNA is TGTGCCAGCAGCGTAACCCCCGCCGGGAATGAGCAGTTCTTC.

The J gene is TRBJ1-2, the V gene TRBV6-6, with 8 bases lining up with TRBD1. The CDR3 extends over 13 amino acids. V gave up 5 bases and J gave up 4 bases; unmatched junction bases: 3. Germline CDR1 and CDR2: MNHNY and SVGAGI (reference sequence). The CDR3 DNA sequence: TGTGCCAGCAGTGCTACAGGGGGCTATGGCTACACCTTC. Translated: CASSATGGYGYTF.

The chain couples TRBV18 to TRBJ1-1; 9 bases align to TRBD1. With 2 bases clipped from V and 3 bases from J, the junction kept 7 bases outside the gene matches. The CDR3 has 16 amino acids. Germline values: CDR1 KGHSH, CDR2 LQKENI. For the CDR3, the DNA is TGTGCCAGCTCACCATTGATGGGACAGGGATACACTGAAGCTTTCTTT. Translation: CASSPLMGQGYTEAFF.

The chain employs TRBV6-1 and TRBJ2-1; 11 bases match TRBD1. Germline CDR1 is MNHNS and CDR2 is SASEGT. The length of the CDR3 is 14 residues. J lost 9 bases, V lost 5 bases, and 6 bases had no gene match. The CDR3 here is CASSLGTGGVEQFF. CDR3 bases: TGTGCCAGCAGTCTCGGGACAGGGGGGGTTGAGCAGTTCTTC.

The rearrangement links TRBV6-6 to TRBJ1-2; D is possibly TRBD1 (5 bases). The CDR3 loop spans 12 amino acids. Germline loops: CDR1 MNHNY, CDR2 SVGAGI (reference sequence). Trimming took off 4 bases at V and 8 bases at J, with 11 bases between the two ends. The CDR3 is CASSSGGLGYTF. Written as DNA, the CDR3 is TGTGCCAGCAGTTCTGGGGGGTTGGGCTACACCTTC.

This chain uses TRBV28 with TRBJ1-5; 7 nucleotides align to TRBD1. Per the germline V gene, CDR1 is MDHEN and CDR2 is SYDVKM. This CDR3 is built from 14 residues. V was clipped by 5 bases and J by 7 bases; unmatched bases: 8. CDR3 in DNA: TGTGCCAGCAGTCCGCCCGGGACAGCCCAGCCCCAGCATTTT. Protein: CASSPPGTAQPQHF.

The chain combines TRBV29-1 with TRBJ1-2, with 10 bases identical to TRBD1. V gave up 1 base and J gave up 8 bases; unmatched junction bases: 4. Germline CDR1 is SQVTM and CDR2 is ANQGSEA. The CDR3 sequence is 13 residues long. This CDR3 reads CSVEGQGARGYTF. The CDR3 nucleotides are TGCAGCGTTGAAGGACAGGGGGCGAGGGGCTACACCTTC.

The chain carries TRBV6-6 and TRBJ1-1, with D uncertain. V was trimmed by 8 bases and J by 5 bases, leaving 15 bases between them. CDR1 and CDR2 from the germline V gene are MNHNY and SVGAGI (reference sequence). The CDR3 loop spans 13 amino acids. The CDR3 protein is CASLTLRETEAFF. CDR3 nucleotide sequence: TGTGCCAGCCTTACTTTGCGGGAAACTGAAGCTTTCTTT.

This clone was observed once. The chain employs TRBV15 and TRBJ1-4; D gene ambiguous. V lost 0 bases and J 0 bases, leaving 5 bases between the germline ends. Germline CDR1 LNHNV, CDR2 YYDKDF (reference sequence). The CDR3 spans 15 residues. CDR3 sequence (DNA): TGTGCCACCAGCAGAGATCTTGCAACTAATGAAAAACTGTTTTTT. Protein: CATSRDLATNEKLFF.

The J gene is TRBJ2-5, the V gene TRBV7-2; 12 bases align to TRBD2. Per the germline V gene, CDR1 is SGHTA and CDR2 is FQGNSA. The CDR3 runs 18 residues. The V gene end was trimmed by 6 bases and the J gene end by 2 bases; junction bases not matched to a gene: 13. CDR3 region: CASSLPGLAGRSQETQYF. The CDR3, as DNA: TGTGCCAGCAGTTTGCCGGGACTAGCGGGCAGATCACAAGAGACCCAGTACTTC.

CDR3 DNA sequence: TGTGCCAGCAGTTTGAGGGAAAGGGAGACTGAAGCTTTCTTT. Its translation: CASSLRERETEAFF. V and J are TRBV27 and TRBJ1-1; D unresolved. Trimming cost V 3 bases and J 5 bases, with 13 bases left between them. Germline V gene sequence: CDR1 MNHEY, CDR2 SMNVEV (reference sequence). The CDR3 runs 14 residues.

The chain is built from TRBV9 and TRBJ2-7; no clear D gene. Trimming removed 3 bases at V and 2 bases at J, with 3 bases between. In germline, CDR1 is SGDLS, CDR2 YYNGEE. The CDR3 is 11 residues long. DNA of the CDR3: TGTGCCAGCAGCGATACCTACGAGCAGTACTTC. It codes for CASSDTYEQYF.

The chain carries TRBV19 and TRBJ2-7; 9 bases fit TRBD1. The CDR3 is made up of 15 amino acids. The germline gives CDR1 LNHDA, CDR2 SQIVND (reference sequence). V gave up 3 bases and J gave up 2 bases; unmatched junction bases: 5. CDR3 residues: CASSMGTGGTYEQYF. The CDR3 bases are TGTGCCAGTAGTATGGGTACAGGGGGCACCTACGAGCAGTACTTC.

The rearrangement links TRBV18 to TRBJ1-2, with TRBD1 as a possible D gene (5 bases). CDR3 length: 13 residues. From germline, CDR1 is KGHSH and CDR2 LQKENI. The V end was cut by 6 bases, the J end by 8 bases, with 16 bases between. The DNA for the CDR3 is TGTGCCAGCTCCCGGGACTCAACTACGGGCTACACCTTC. This gives the protein CASSRDSTTGYTF.

The chain combines TRBV5-1 with TRBJ2-3; D perhaps matches TRBD1 (6 bases). V lost 6 bases, J lost 6 bases, and 17 bases lay in between. CDR1 is SGHRS, CDR2 YFSETQ, per germline. The CDR3 is 14 amino acids. CDR3: CASTRDKVADTQYF. DNA of the CDR3: TGCGCCAGCACCCGGGACAAGGTGGCGGATACGCAGTATTTT.

V gene TRBV5-1 combines with J gene TRBJ1-6; 12 bases map to TRBD1. The CDR3 consists of 16 residues. Germline CDR1 is SGHRS and CDR2 is YFSETQ. V lost 4 bases to trimming and J lost 9 bases; unmatched junction nucleotides: 8. CDR3 nucleotides: TGCGCCAGCAGCACCGGGGGGACAGGGGGCTTTTCACCCCTCCACTTT. Residues: CASSTGGTGGFSPLHF.

The rearrangement links TRBV27 to TRBJ1-1, with 9 nucleotides matching TRBD1. The CDR3 loop spans 16 amino acids. V was pared by 6 bases and J by 1 base, with 9 bases of the junction left unmatched. The germline V gene encodes CDR1 MNHEY and CDR2 SMNVEV (reference sequence). CDR3 protein: CASRYRGRTKNTEAFF. In DNA, the CDR3 is TGTGCCAGCAGGTACAGGGGGCGTACTAAGAACACTGAAGCTTTCTTT.

CDR3 amino acids: CAWSPSGRAREQYF. Here the CDR3 DNA reads TGTGCCTGGAGCCCTAGCGGGAGGGCTCGCGAGCAGTACTTC. V usage is TRBV30 and J usage is TRBJ2-7; TRBD2 matches at 12 bases. V was clipped by 3 bases and J by 6 bases; unmatched bases: 6. Germline CDR1 is GTSNPN and CDR2 is SVGIG (reference sequence). This CDR3 comprises 14 residues.

DNA for the CDR3: TGTGCCAGCAGCTCCGGGACACGGAGAAGAACCGGGGAGCTGTTTTTT. Protein: CASSSGTRRRTGELFF. The chain uses TRBV7-2 and TRBJ2-2; D may be TRBD1 (6 bases). Germline lookup yields CDR1 SGHTA and CDR2 FQGNSA. The CDR3 is made up of 16 amino acids. V was trimmed by 4 bases and J by 5 bases, leaving 17 bases between them.

The V gene is TRBV2, the J gene TRBJ2-7, with D perhaps TRBD1 (5 bases). Germline CDR1 SNHLY, CDR2 FYNNEI. This CDR3 contains 15 residues. Trimming took off 8 bases at V and 4 bases at J, with 21 bases between the two ends. CDR3 amino acids: CASQDLDSRTYEQYF. The CDR3 nucleotides are TGTGCCAGCCAAGACCTCGACAGCCGAACTTACGAGCAGTACTTC. Supplemented by reference TRBV2 and TRBJ2-7, the full variable domain reads EPEVTQTPSHQVTQMGQEVILRCVPISNHLYFYWYRQILGQKVEFLVSFYNNEISEKSEIFDDQFSVERPDGSNFTLKIRSTKLEDSAMYFCASQDLDSRTYEQYFGPGTRLTVT.

This clone was seen only once. The chain employs TRBV27 and TRBJ2-5, with D unresolved. The J call is in doubt because the DNA end fits TRBJ2-7 better. This CDR3 spans 14 amino acids. From germline, CDR1 is MNHEY and CDR2 SMNVEV (reference sequence). The DNA for the CDR3 is TGTGCCAGCAGTTTCGATAGGAGCTCCTACGAGCAGTACTTC. Protein sequence: CASSFDRSSYEQYF.

The rearrangement links TRBV21-1 to TRBJ2-7; the D call TRBD1 from the table was never checked on the DNA. TRBV21-1 is a documented pseudogene. The CDR3 has 17 amino acids. The CDR3 spells CASSKRIRDTPMGEQYF. The CDR3 DNA follows: TGTGCCAGCAGCAAGCGGATCCGGGACACCCCGATGGGCGAGCAGTACTTC.

This clone showed up just a few times. The rearrangement links TRBV7-9 to TRBJ1-2; TRBD1 aligns across 7 bases. The V and J ends lost 4 bases and 8 bases, in that order; junction bases with no gene match: 10. CDR3 length equals 14 residues. The germline V gene encodes CDR1 SEHNR and CDR2 FQNEAQ (reference sequence). The CDR3 DNA sequence: TGTGCCAGCAGCTCACGCCGCGAGGGGGCGGGCTACACCTTC. The encoded protein is CASSSRREGAGYTF.